What follows are 3 T cell receptor beta chains derived from one specimen sequenced in a study of T cells in Graves' hyperthyroidism and ophthalmopathy. TCR beta CDR3 region amplification was performed from RNA transcripts. The TCR CDR3 was amplified in a first-round RT-PCR using the HTBI primer set. One entry per CDR3 protein, called by TCRdb with MiXCR from the multiplex PCR reads. The sample has hundreds of thousands of distinct CDR3 sequences, 38% seen once; the top ten hold 7.5% to 9.5%. The material sequenced was blood. These receptors were obtained from a man in his late teens or twenties with Graves' hyperthyroidism.

This clonotype was detected ten times or more. In DNA, the CDR3 is TGTGCCATCAAGACAGGGGAGGCCACTGAAGCTTTCTTT. Its translation is CAIKTGEATEAFF. The chain is built from TRBV10-3 and TRBJ1-1, with 8 bases aligning to TRBD1. The CDR3 has 13 residues. The ends lost 7 bases at V and 4 bases at J; junction bases unmatched: 5. The germline gives CDR1 ENHRY, CDR2 SYGVKD.

This clonotype has just a few counts. The V call is TRBV10-3, the J call TRBJ1-6; 11 bases align to TRBD1. The CDR3 runs 15 residues. Germline loops: CDR1 ENHRY, CDR2 SYGVKD. J lost 9 bases, V lost 3 bases, and 4 bases had no gene match. The CDR3 spells CAISDPGTGGSPLHF. The CDR3 DNA sequence: TGTGCCATCAGTGATCCTGGGACAGGGGGTTCACCCCTCCACTTT.

This sequence joins TRBV9 and TRBJ2-7; unclear D gene. Between the trimmed V and J ends, which lost 5 bases and 0 bases, there was a span of 12 bases. The CDR3 has 14 amino acids. Germline loops: CDR1 SGDLS, CDR2 YYNGEE. CDR3 residues: CASRRGESSYEQYF. CDR3 sequence (DNA): TGTGCCAGCAGGCGAGGTGAATCCTCCTACGAGCAGTACTTC.